A single sample is the source of the 18 T cell receptor beta chains below, sequenced in a study of CD8 T cells in ankylosing spondylitis. TCRdb reprocessed the 5' RACE reads via MiXCR and lists one record per CDR3 protein. Found here are about 800,000 distinct CDR3 sequences, 12% of them singletons; the top ten hold roughly 0.51%. Study conclusions and caveats: Apparently characteristic of ankylosing spondylitis blood was a TCR beta motif (about 8 highly homologous variants).

What these receptors recognize is not known. Sample: blood, either unsorted or a sorted T cell fraction (not recorded which). The receptors were gathered from a male donor with ankylosing spondylitis.

In its sample, this clonotype was seen a few times. The J gene is TRBJ2-1, the V gene TRBV6-2 or TRBV6-3; D unclear. Germline CDR1 is MNHEY and CDR2 is SVGEGT. The CDR3 runs 15 residues. The V gene lost 2 bases and the J gene lost 6 bases, with 14 bases spanning the gap. CDR3 protein: CASSYAETLGNEQFF. CDR3 bases: TGTGCCAGCAGTTACGCGGAAACCCTAGGCAATGAGCAGTTCTTC.

This clonotype came up a few times. This rearrangement joins TRBV19 to TRBJ2-7, with D uncertain. V lost 3 bases and J lost 5, with 23 bases in between. The CDR3 consists of 17 residues. Germline-derived CDR1 and CDR2 are LNHDA and SQIVND (reference sequence). CDR3 DNA sequence: TGTGCCAGTAGTATGCCCTCGAGAAGTGGAGCAAGAGACGAGCAGTACTTC. It translates to CASSMPSRSGARDEQYF.

This clonotype showed up many times. This chain joins TRBV29-1 and TRBJ2-1; D gene unclear. The CDR3 is 12 amino acids. The germline V and J ends were trimmed by 4 bases and 5 bases, with 9 bases remaining between them. Germline lookup yields CDR1 SQVTM and CDR2 ANQGSEA. DNA of the CDR3: TGCAGCGTTGGTCGGCAGAACAATGAGCAGTTCTTC. This encodes CSVGRQNNEQFF.

The rearrangement uses TRBV6-2 or TRBV6-3 and TRBJ2-3; no reliable D call. This CDR3 has 15 residues. Germline lookup yields CDR1 MNHEY and CDR2 SVGEGT. Trimming removed 7 bases at V and 4 bases at J, with 18 bases between. The CDR3 nucleotides read TGTGCCAGCACGGTGAGACATCGCTTCCCAGATACGCAGTATTTT. Translation: CASTVRHRFPDTQYF.

This clonotype occurred many times. The chain joins TRBV20-1 to TRBJ2-3; no definite D call. This CDR3 is built from 14 residues. Per germline, CDR1 DFQATT and CDR2 SNEGSKA (reference sequence). Trimming left V 0 bases short and J 3 bases short, with 10 bases between. The CDR3 DNA reads TGCAGTGCTAGAGATTCTGCCTATACAGATACGCAGTATTTT. Residues: CSARDSAYTDTQYF.

This clonotype was recorded a few times. The chain uses TRBV7-9 and TRBJ2-7; D perhaps matches TRBD2 (5 bases). Germline values: CDR1 SEHNR, CDR2 FQNEAQ (reference sequence). CDR3 length equals 16 residues. Trimming left V 2 bases short and J 5 bases short, with 19 bases between. The DNA for the CDR3 is TGTGCCAGCAGCTTACGGCTTGAGGGTTGGGTCCACGAGCAGTACTTC. It codes for CASSLRLEGWVHEQYF.

This clonotype has just a few counts. The J gene is TRBJ2-7, the V gene TRBV15, with D perhaps TRBD1 (5 bases). CDR1 and CDR2 from the germline V gene are LNHNV and YYDKDF (reference sequence). This CDR3 region has 14 residues. V was pared by 10 bases and J by 3 bases, with 19 bases between. The CDR3 here is CAISRSRTNYEQYF. In nucleotides, the CDR3 is TGTGCCATTTCCCGTAGCAGGACAAACTACGAGCAGTACTTC.

Ten or more counts support this clonotype. The chain joins TRBV29-1 to TRBJ2-3; no definite D call. Trimming removed 8 bases at V and 1 base at J, with 16 bases between. The germline gives CDR1 SQVTM, CDR2 ANQGSEA. CDR3 length: 14 amino acids. The CDR3 nucleotides are TGCAGCTCACGCGACCGAGTCCGCACAGATACGCAGTATTTT. Translating gives CSSRDRVRTDTQYF.

This clonotype was seen a few times. The CDR3: CAIDNRPGGKNTEAFF. CDR3 sequence (DNA): TGTGCCATCGATAACAGGCCAGGGGGAAAGAACACTGAAGCTTTCTTT. The chain combines TRBV10-3 with TRBJ1-1; 7 bases match TRBD1. This CDR3 region has 16 residues. Germline CDR1 reads ENHRY; CDR2 reads SYGVKD. V was pared by 8 bases and J by 1 base, with 13 bases of the junction left unmatched.

This clonotype came up a few times. The chain links TRBV6-2 or TRBV6-3 to TRBJ2-1; 7 bases map to TRBD1. Germline V lookup: CDR1 MNHEY, CDR2 SVGEGT. This CDR3 has 11 residues. The ends lost 7 bases at V and 10 bases at J; junction bases unmatched: 4. CDR3 loop: CASTAGGEQFF. The CDR3 region has the DNA TGTGCCAGCACCGCAGGGGGAGAGCAGTTCTTC.

This clonotype was counted a few times. Mismatch with germline at one junction end may stem from a read error. The V and J genes are TRBV29-1 and TRBJ1-2, with a weak D call TRBD1 (5 bases). CDR3 length: 11 residues. The germline V gene has CDR1 SQVTM and CDR2 ANQGSEA. As DNA, the CDR3 is TGCAGCGTTGAAGCTCCGGGGGGGAGCGCCTTC. Translating it yields CSVEAPGGSAF.

This CDR3 reads CASSDRGQGYYNEQFF. CDR3 sequence (DNA): TGTGCCAGCAGCGACCGGGGACAGGGGTACTACAATGAGCAGTTCTTC. This sequence joins TRBV6-1 and TRBJ2-1, with 10 bases fitting TRBD1. This CDR3 has 16 residues. Per the germline V gene, CDR1 is MNHNS and CDR2 is SASEGT. Trimming cost V 6 bases and J 3 bases; bases outside gene matches: 8.

At least ten counts were recorded for this clonotype. The CDR3 coding sequence is TGTGCCAGCAGTCCTAGGTTTAGGGACACTGAAGCTTTCTTT. Protein product: CASSPRFRDTEAFF. The chain is built from TRBV6-2 or TRBV6-3 and TRBJ1-1; D not certain. The V end lost 5 bases, the J end lost 3 bases, and 13 bases lay between the germline ends. The CDR3 is 14 amino acids. CDR1 MNHEY and CDR2 SVGEGT come from the germline V gene.

The chain recombines TRBV7-2 with TRBJ1-5, with 7 bases fitting TRBD1. The V gene end was trimmed by 2 bases and the J gene end by 0 bases; junction bases not matched to a gene: 4. The CDR3 extends over 16 amino acids. The germline V gene has CDR1 SGHTA and CDR2 FQGNSA. CDR3: CASSLNSGGSNQPQHF. The CDR3 nucleotides read TGTGCCAGCAGCTTAAATTCAGGGGGTAGCAATCAGCCCCAGCATTTT.

This chain connects TRBV4-2 to TRBJ2-5, with D perhaps matching TRBD1 or TRBD2 (6 bases each). The CDR3 consists of 15 residues. From germline, CDR1 is LGHNA and CDR2 YNFKEQ. With 6 bases removed from V and 1 base from J, the gap between germline ends came to 15 bases. The CDR3 coding sequence is TGTGCCAGCAGTGAGGGGGGAAACCTCCAAGAGACCCAGTACTTC. It codes for CASSEGGNLQETQYF.

This clonotype was observed a handful of times. The CDR3 bases are TGCGCCAGCAGCTGGACAGGAGGGGGCTATGGCTACACCTTC. Translation gives CASSWTGGGYGYTF. This chain connects TRBV5-1 to TRBJ1-2, with 7 bases identical to TRBD1. The CDR3 has 14 residues. J lost 4 bases, V lost 3 bases, and 6 bases had no gene match. Germline CDR1 SGHRS, CDR2 YFSETQ.

This clonotype was picked up many times. The gene calls are TRBV9 and TRBJ2-1, with D unclear. The CDR3 loop spans 13 amino acids. V was clipped by 0 bases and J by 4 bases, with 5 bases between them. Germline CDR1 reads SGDLS; CDR2 reads YYNGEE. The CDR3 nucleotides are TGTGCCAGCAGCGTAGGGGTTTACAATGAGCAGTTCTTC. Encoded protein: CASSVGVYNEQFF.

This chain connects TRBV4-2 to TRBJ2-7; 12 bases align to TRBD2. J was trimmed by 5 bases and V by 0 bases; bases with no gene match: 8. Germline V lookup: CDR1 LGHNA, CDR2 YNFKEQ. The CDR3 length is 17 residues. This CDR3 reads CASSQDPSGRALNEQYF. The CDR3 DNA reads TGTGCCAGCAGCCAAGACCCTAGCGGGAGGGCCCTGAACGAGCAGTACTTC.